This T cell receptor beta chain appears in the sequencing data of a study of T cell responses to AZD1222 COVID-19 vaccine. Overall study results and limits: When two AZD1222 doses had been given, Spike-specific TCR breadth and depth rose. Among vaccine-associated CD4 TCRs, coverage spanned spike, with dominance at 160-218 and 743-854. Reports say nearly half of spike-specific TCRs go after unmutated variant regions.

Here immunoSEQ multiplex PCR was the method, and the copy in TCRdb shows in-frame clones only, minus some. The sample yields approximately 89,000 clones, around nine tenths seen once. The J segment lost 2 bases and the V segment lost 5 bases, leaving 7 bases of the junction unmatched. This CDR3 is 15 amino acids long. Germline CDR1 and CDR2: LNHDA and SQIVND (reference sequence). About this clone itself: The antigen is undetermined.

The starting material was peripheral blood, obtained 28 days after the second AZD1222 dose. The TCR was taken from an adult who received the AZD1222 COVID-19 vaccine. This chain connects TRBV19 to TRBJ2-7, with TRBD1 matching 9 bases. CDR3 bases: TGTGCCAGTAGTGAGGACAGGGGTGGTACCTACGAGCAGTACTTC. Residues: CASSEDRGGTYEQYF.